These T cell receptor beta chains were read from a single sample in a study of T cells in localized non-small cell lung cancer. Sequencing was performed with immunoSEQ multiplex PCR; in TCRdb, only in-frame clones are kept and a portion is missing. The data hold approximately 54,000 clones, with around 81% observed a single time. The sample consisted of peripheral blood, taken before any cancer treatment. Source of these receptors: a female donor at least 60 years old with stage II squamous cell lung carcinoma. The CDR3 runs from the conserved cysteine through the conserved F or W. The order of the fields is D gene, J gene, V gene, clone size, CDR3 DNA, CDR3 protein. D genes are given only for firm matches. Clone size is given for some rows only: seen once, a few or many times, or a class if the clone is expanded.

d_gene: NA; j_gene: TRBJ1-2; v_gene: TRBV30; abundance: once; CDR3nt: TGTGCCTGGAGTGTATTGTCCCGAGGCTATGGCTACACCTTC; CDR3aa: CAWSVLSRGYGYTF
d_gene: NA; j_gene: TRBJ1-1; v_gene: TRBV5-1; abundance: NA; CDR3nt: TGCGCCAGCAGCTCGGAAGGCGCGGGCACTGAAGCTTTCTTT; CDR3aa: CASSSEGAGTEAFF
d_gene: TRBD1; j_gene: TRBJ1-1; v_gene: TRBV27; abundance: few; CDR3nt: TGTGCCAGCAGTTTATCCCCAGGGGGTTACACTGAAGCTTTCTTT; CDR3aa: CASSLSPGGYTEAFF
d_gene: NA; j_gene: TRBJ2-2; v_gene: TRBV29-1; abundance: once; CDR3nt: TGCAGCGTAGGCCGTGGGGGTAACACCGGGGAGCTGTTTTTT; CDR3aa: CSVGRGGNTGELFF
d_gene: TRBD1; j_gene: TRBJ2-3; v_gene: TRBV7-9; abundance: NA; CDR3nt: TGTGCCAGCAGCCTCACAGGGGCAAAGTCAGATACGCAGTATTTT; CDR3aa: CASSLTGAKSDTQYF
d_gene: TRBD1; j_gene: TRBJ2-1; v_gene: TRBV7-3; abundance: NA; CDR3nt: TGTGCCAGCAGCGTACAGGGACAGGGGTTGAGGAATGAGCAGTTCTTC; CDR3aa: CASSVQGQGLRNEQFF
d_gene: NA; j_gene: TRBJ2-3; v_gene: TRBV2; abundance: NA; CDR3nt: TGTGCCAGCAGGGGCCCCTCACGACAGCAAGATACGCAGTATTTT; CDR3aa: CASRGPSRQQDTQYF
d_gene: TRBD1; j_gene: TRBJ2-6; v_gene: TRBV4-1; abundance: NA; CDR3nt: TGCGCCAGCAGCCAGGACCTACAGGGGAGCTCTGGGGCCAACGTCCTGACTTTC; CDR3aa: CASSQDLQGSSGANVLTF
d_gene: NA; j_gene: TRBJ1-2; v_gene: TRBV2; abundance: few; CDR3nt: TGTGCCAGCAGTGAAGCGACTCTCCGCGACACTTATGGCTACACCTTC; CDR3aa: CASSEATLRDTYGYTF
d_gene: NA; j_gene: TRBJ2-7; v_gene: TRBV7-9; abundance: NA; CDR3nt: TGTGCCAGCAGCGGAGATCCCGGGACGGCCGTAGGTGAGCAGTACTTC; CDR3aa: CASSGDPGTAVGEQYF
d_gene: TRBD1; j_gene: TRBJ1-5; v_gene: TRBV5-8; abundance: once; CDR3nt: TGTGCCAGCAGCTTGGAAGGGACAGCCCAGCCCCAGCATTTT; CDR3aa: CASSLEGTAQPQHF
d_gene: NA; j_gene: TRBJ1-4; v_gene: TRBV2; abundance: NA; CDR3nt: TGTGCCAGCAGCACCGTCCTTGCAACTAATGAAAAACTGTTTTTT; CDR3aa: CASSTVLATNEKLFF
d_gene: NA; j_gene: TRBJ1-3; v_gene: TRBV5-6; abundance: NA; CDR3nt: TGTGCCAGCAGCTCAAATCTGGGGGGATCTGGAAACACCATATATTTT; CDR3aa: CASSSNLGGSGNTIYF
d_gene: TRBD1; j_gene: TRBJ1-4; v_gene: TRBV7-6; abundance: NA; CDR3nt: TGTGCCAGCAGCCATCGGCCTTTTGGGCAGGGGGCAACTAATGAAAAACTGTTTTTT; CDR3aa: CASSHRPFGQGATNEKLFF
d_gene: NA; j_gene: TRBJ1-5; v_gene: TRBV5-1; abundance: once; CDR3nt: TGCGCCAGCAGCTTTGGGGGGCTAGACCAGCCCCAGCATTTT; CDR3aa: CASSFGGLDQPQHF
d_gene: NA; j_gene: TRBJ1-1; v_gene: TRBV18; abundance: NA; CDR3nt: TGTGCCAGCTCTCCTCCTAAGGGGGACCACACTGAAGCTTTCTTT; CDR3aa: CASSPPKGDHTEAFF
d_gene: NA; j_gene: TRBJ1-6; v_gene: TRBV18; abundance: few; CDR3nt: TGTGCCAGCTCACAAAAGGGTAATTCACCCCTCCACTTT; CDR3aa: CASSQKGNSPLHF
d_gene: TRBD1; j_gene: TRBJ1-2; v_gene: TRBV28; abundance: few; CDR3nt: TGTGCCAGCAGTTTAATGACAGGGGGCGACTATGGCTACACCTTC; CDR3aa: CASSLMTGGDYGYTF
d_gene: TRBD2; j_gene: TRBJ2-7; v_gene: TRBV4-3; abundance: NA; CDR3nt: TGCGCCAGCAGCCAAGATTGGCTAGCGGTGAACTACGAGCAGTACTTC; CDR3aa: CASSQDWLAVNYEQYF
d_gene: NA; j_gene: TRBJ2-5; v_gene: TRBV5-4; abundance: NA; CDR3nt: TGTGCCAGCAGCTCCGGGACAATGCAAGAGACCCAGTACTTC; CDR3aa: CASSSGTMQETQYF
d_gene: NA; j_gene: TRBJ1-1; v_gene: TRBV5-1; abundance: once; CDR3nt: TGCGCCAGCAGCGCAGGGTCGGAGACTGAAGCTTTCTTT; CDR3aa: CASSAGSETEAFF
d_gene: NA; j_gene: TRBJ2-7; v_gene: TRBV5-6; abundance: few; CDR3nt: TGTGCCAGCAGCTTGGCCCCGGCGAAGGACCTCTCCTACGAGCAGTACTTC; CDR3aa: CASSLAPAKDLSYEQYF
d_gene: NA; j_gene: TRBJ1-4; v_gene: TRBV7-8; abundance: NA; CDR3nt: TGTGCCAGCAGCTTAGGGTTAGCAACTAATGAAAAACTGTTTTTT; CDR3aa: CASSLGLATNEKLFF
d_gene: NA; j_gene: TRBJ1-3; v_gene: TRBV10-3; abundance: NA; CDR3nt: TGTGCCATTTCAGGGGGAAACACCATATATTTT; CDR3aa: CAISGGNTIYF
d_gene: TRBD1; j_gene: TRBJ1-2; v_gene: TRBV7-2; abundance: NA; CDR3nt: TGTGCCAGCACCAATACAGGGGATGGCTACACCTTC; CDR3aa: CASTNTGDGYTF
d_gene: TRBD1; j_gene: TRBJ1-2; v_gene: TRBV7-9; abundance: once; CDR3nt: TGTGCCAGTGAAACAGGGGCCACCAACTATGGCTACACCTTC; CDR3aa: CASETGATNYGYTF
d_gene: NA; j_gene: TRBJ1-5; v_gene: TRBV30; abundance: few; CDR3nt: TGTGCCTGGGTAAAGCCCGGGATGTGGTGGGGCAATCAGCCCCAGCATTTT; CDR3aa: CAWVKPGMWWGNQPQHF
d_gene: NA; j_gene: TRBJ1-2; v_gene: TRBV28; abundance: NA; CDR3nt: TGTGCCAGCACCAGGACAGAAAACTATGGCTACACCTTC; CDR3aa: CASTRTENYGYTF
d_gene: NA; j_gene: TRBJ2-2; v_gene: TRBV5-5; abundance: NA; CDR3nt: TGTGCCAGCAGCTTGAGGTTTGGGGAATTGAACACCGGGGAGCTGTTTTTT; CDR3aa: CASSLRFGELNTGELFF
d_gene: TRBD1; j_gene: TRBJ1-4; v_gene: TRBV11-2; abundance: once; CDR3nt: TGTGCCAGCAGCTTTCTGACAGGGGTAGGAGAAAAACTGTTTTTT; CDR3aa: CASSFLTGVGEKLFF
d_gene: NA; j_gene: TRBJ2-5; v_gene: TRBV9; abundance: NA; CDR3nt: TGTGCCAGCAGCGTAGGAGCGGCGTCATGGGCGCAAGAGACCCAGTACTTC; CDR3aa: CASSVGAASWAQETQYF
d_gene: TRBD1; j_gene: TRBJ2-1; v_gene: TRBV6-1; abundance: NA; CDR3nt: TGTGCCAGCAAATTGGGACAGCCCAATGAGCAGTTCTTC; CDR3aa: CASKLGQPNEQFF
d_gene: TRBD2; j_gene: TRBJ2-1; v_gene: TRBV10-1; abundance: NA; CDR3nt: TGCGCCAGCAGTGAGTCGACGGGGGGCTCCTACAATGAGCAGTTCTTC; CDR3aa: CASSESTGGSYNEQFF
d_gene: NA; j_gene: TRBJ2-7; v_gene: TRBV11-2; abundance: NA; CDR3nt: TGTGCCAGCAGCCCCGTAGACAGATCCTACGAGCAGTACTTC; CDR3aa: CASSPVDRSYEQYF
d_gene: NA; j_gene: TRBJ1-2; v_gene: TRBV7-9; abundance: NA; CDR3nt: TGTGCCAGCAGCCCCGTAGGGGGGGTTGACTATGGCTACACCTTC; CDR3aa: CASSPVGGVDYGYTF
d_gene: NA; j_gene: TRBJ1-2; v_gene: TRBV5-6; abundance: NA; CDR3nt: TGTGCCAGCAGCCAACAGGACGGAGATGGCTACACCTTC; CDR3aa: CASSQQDGDGYTF
d_gene: TRBD2; j_gene: TRBJ2-4; v_gene: TRBV19; abundance: NA; CDR3nt: TGTGCCAGTAGTATGGCGGGGAGGGGAAACATTCAGTACTTC; CDR3aa: CASSMAGRGNIQYF
d_gene: TRBD1; j_gene: TRBJ2-7; v_gene: TRBV25-1; abundance: NA; CDR3nt: TGTGCCAGCAGTGGTGGGACAGCAATCGAGCAGTACTTC; CDR3aa: CASSGGTAIEQYF
d_gene: NA; j_gene: TRBJ1-1; v_gene: TRBV7-9; abundance: NA; CDR3nt: TGTGCCAGCAGCCGCGGGGAACGGGGGGACACTGAAGCTTTCTTT; CDR3aa: CASSRGERGDTEAFF
d_gene: NA; j_gene: TRBJ1-5; v_gene: TRBV27; abundance: NA; CDR3nt: TGTGCCAGCAGTTTGCCTGGGGGCAATCAGCCCCAGCATTTT; CDR3aa: CASSLPGGNQPQHF
d_gene: NA; j_gene: TRBJ1-2; v_gene: TRBV19; abundance: once; CDR3nt: TGTGCCAGTGGCGACGGTTATGGCTACACCTTC; CDR3aa: CASGDGYGYTF
d_gene: TRBD1; j_gene: TRBJ1-3; v_gene: TRBV19; abundance: NA; CDR3nt: TGTGCCAGTAGCCCACAGGGGGGAAACACCATATATTTT; CDR3aa: CASSPQGGNTIYF
d_gene: TRBD1; j_gene: TRBJ1-2; v_gene: TRBV4-3; abundance: NA; CDR3nt: TGCGCCAGCAGCCAGACAACAGGGGTCTATGGCTACACCTTC; CDR3aa: CASSQTTGVYGYTF